These T cell receptor beta chains were read from a single sample in a study of T-cell reconstitution after alpha-beta-depleted transplantation in children. TCRdb reprocessed the PCR reads with MiXCR, giving one entry per CDR3 protein. The repertoire holds about 1,000,000 distinct CDR3 sequences, with about 29% as singletons. The material was PBMCs, mostly from graft donor cells, obtained 360 days after TCRalphabeta/CD19-depleted stem cell transplant. All receptors come from a boy under two years old who had a stem cell transplant for SCID, so the T cells may come from the graft donor. CDR3s include the opening cysteine and the closing phenylalanine or tryptophan. The D gene is left open where the match is weak. Expanded clones get a size class; other rows say once, few or many, or leave the size out.

clone_size | j_call | v_call | d_call | cdr3_aa | cdr3_nt
NA | TRBJ2-5 | TRBV5-1 | NA | CASSSEGRRETQYF | TGCGCCAGCAGTAGTGAGGGCCGGCGAGAGACCCAGTACTTC
few | TRBJ2-7 | TRBV7-4 | TRBD1 | CASSLPPGQGPYEQYF | TGTGCCAGCAGCTTACCACCTGGACAGGGTCCCTACGAGCAGTACTTC
few | TRBJ2-1 | TRBV12-5 | TRBD2 | CASGLVVGGGGYEQFF | TGTGCTAGTGGTTTGGTAGTCGGCGGGGGGGGATATGAGCAGTTCTTC
NA | TRBJ2-7 | TRBV7-9 | NA | CASSTEDTEQYF | TGTGCCAGCAGCACGGAGGACACCGAGCAGTACTTC
NA | TRBJ2-1 | TRBV7-2 | NA | CASSAGLFDEQFF | TGTGCCAGCAGCGCCGGACTATTTGATGAGCAGTTCTTC
few | TRBJ1-5 | TRBV12-3/TRBV12-4 | NA | CASSFSLPPPQHF | TGTGCCAGCAGTTTCAGCCTACCACCGCCCCAGCATTTT
NA | TRBJ2-1 | TRBV2 | TRBD1 | CASSGTGTRGEQFF | TGTGCCAGCAGCGGGACAGGGACCCGGGGTGAGCAGTTCTTC
few | TRBJ1-4 | TRBV2 | NA | CASSGDTGLEANEKLFF | TGTGCCAGCAGTGGAGATACAGGGCTCGAGGCTAATGAAAAACTGTTTTTT
few | TRBJ2-1 | TRBV20-1 | NA | CSDRPRGVFGDEQFF | TGCAGTGACCGTCCACGCGGGGTTTTTGGAGATGAGCAGTTCTTC
few | TRBJ2-5 | TRBV28 | NA | CASSLNQVSGETQYF | TGTGCCAGCAGTTTAAATCAGGTTTCGGGAGAGACCCAGTACTTC
NA | TRBJ1-1 | TRBV7-2 | TRBD1 | CASSLSPAGGFEAFF | TGTGCCAGCAGCTTATCGCCAGCAGGGGGATTTGAAGCTTTCTTT
NA | TRBJ1-2 | TRBV12-3/TRBV12-4 | NA | CASLRGVYGYTF | TGTGCCAGCTTACGAGGAGTCTATGGCTACACCTTC
many | TRBJ2-7 | TRBV20-1 | NA | CSARGELRDQGYEQYF | TGCAGTGCTAGAGGCGAGCTACGGGACCAGGGCTACGAGCAGTACTTC
few | TRBJ2-7 | TRBV5-1 | TRBD1 | CASSADRAHEQYF | TGCGCCAGCAGCGCGGACAGGGCCCACGAGCAGTACTTC
few | TRBJ2-7 | TRBV5-1 | NA | CASSLAPGQGGFEQYF | TGCGCCAGCAGCTTGGCCCCGGGGCAGGGAGGATTCGAGCAGTACTTC
NA | TRBJ1-1 | TRBV9 | NA | CASSGWGELDTEAFF | TGTGCCAGCAGCGGATGGGGGGAACTTGACACTGAAGCTTTCTTT
NA | TRBJ2-7 | TRBV7-9 | NA | CASSLTSEQYF | TGTGCCAGCAGCCTTACATCCGAGCAGTACTTC
NA | TRBJ1-5 | TRBV4-1 | TRBD1 | CASSQDPQGVNQPQHF | TGCGCCAGCAGCCAAGATCCTCAGGGGGTCAATCAGCCCCAGCATTTT
NA | TRBJ2-1 | TRBV7-6 | NA | CASSHAGNEQFF | TGTGCCAGCAGTCACGCTGGTAATGAGCAGTTCTTC
many | TRBJ2-2 | TRBV28 | NA | CASSFGGTSTGELFF | TGTGCCAGCAGTTTTGGGGGCACGAGCACCGGGGAGCTGTTTTTT
NA | TRBJ1-6 | TRBV9 | TRBD1 | CASSVDEGTVRPLHF | TGTGCCAGCAGCGTAGATGAAGGGACAGTTCGACCCCTCCACTTT
NA | TRBJ2-1 | TRBV4-3 | NA | CASSQDPIGANEQFF | TGCGCCAGCAGCCAAGATCCTATTGGGGCCAATGAGCAGTTCTTC
NA | TRBJ2-3 | TRBV3-1 | NA | CASSQVPKDTGRGTDTQYF | TGTGCCAGCAGCCAAGTACCCAAGGATACAGGGAGGGGCACAGATACGCAGTATTTT
NA | TRBJ2-7 | TRBV12-3/TRBV12-4 | TRBD2 | CASSLWEGSSYEQYF | TGTGCCAGCAGTTTATGGGAGGGAAGCTCCTACGAGCAGTACTTC
NA | TRBJ2-5 | TRBV9 | TRBD2 | CASSVTSRETQYF | TGTGCCAGCAGCGTGACTAGCCGGGAGACCCAGTACTTC
NA | TRBJ2-1 | TRBV29-1 | TRBD2 | CSVGLGLVF | TGCAGCGTCGGACTAGGGCTGGTCTTC
NA | TRBJ2-1 | TRBV10-1 | TRBD2 | CASSEGAGGPREQFF | TGCGCCAGCAGTGAAGGAGCGGGGGGGCCGCGGGAGCAGTTCTTC
few | TRBJ1-6 | TRBV5-5 | NA | CASTRDTYNSPLHF | TGTGCCAGCACAAGGGACACCTATAATTCACCCCTCCACTTT
few | TRBJ2-3 | TRBV29-1 | TRBD1 | CSVEGTGGLGDTQYF | TGCAGCGTTGAAGGAACAGGGGGCTTGGGAGATACGCAGTATTTT
few | TRBJ2-7 | TRBV4-2 | TRBD2 | CASSPGLAGESEQYF | TGTGCCAGCAGCCCGGGACTAGCGGGGGAGAGCGAGCAGTACTTC
many | TRBJ2-7 | TRBV2 | NA | CASSENGARTYEQYF | TGTGCCAGCAGTGAAAATGGTGCCAGGACCTACGAGCAGTACTTC
NA | TRBJ2-3 | TRBV6-5 | TRBD1 | CASSWGQGPDTQYF | TGTGCCAGCAGTTGGGGACAGGGACCAGATACGCAGTATTTT
many | TRBJ1-5 | TRBV20-1 | TRBD1 | CSASGQGQPQHF | TGCAGTGCTAGTGGACAGGGTCAGCCCCAGCATTTT
NA | TRBJ2-7 | TRBV7-2 | TRBD1 | CASSRTGTGGSYEQYF | TGTGCCAGCAGCCGTACCGGGACAGGGGGTTCCTACGAGCAGTACTTC
NA | TRBJ2-3 | TRBV29-1 | TRBD2 | CSGLAGTDTQYF | TGCAGCGGACTAGCTGGCACAGATACGCAGTATTTT
few | TRBJ2-7 | TRBV5-1 | TRBD1 | CASSSSPGQGNEQYF | TGCGCCAGCAGCTCAAGTCCGGGACAGGGGAACGAGCAGTACTTC
NA | TRBJ1-1 | TRBV9 | TRBD1 | CASSGQGGLTEAFF | TGTGCCAGCAGCGGACAGGGGGGTCTCACTGAAGCTTTCTTT
NA | TRBJ2-3 | TRBV10-1 | TRBD1 | CASRPGTERTDTQYF | TGCGCCAGCAGACCCGGGACAGAGCGCACAGATACGCAGTATTTT
few | TRBJ2-3 | TRBV15 | NA | CATSRDHGSYSSDTQYF | TGTGCCACCAGCAGAGATCATGGCAGCTACTCGTCAGATACGCAGTATTTT
NA | TRBJ2-3 | TRBV30 | NA | CAWKVFHASTDTQYF | TGTGCCTGGAAGGTATTTCACGCTAGCACAGATACGCAGTATTTT
NA | TRBJ2-5 | TRBV12-3/TRBV12-4 | NA | CASSFRAPYQETQYF | TGTGCCAGCAGTTTTAGGGCTCCCTACCAAGAGACCCAGTACTTC
NA | TRBJ1-1 | TRBV2 | TRBD1 | CASTGGGFTEAFF | TGTGCCAGTACAGGGGGCGGGTTCACTGAAGCTTTCTTT
NA | TRBJ1-1 | TRBV5-1 | NA | CASSSGAHPEAFF | TGCGCCAGCAGCTCGGGGGCGCATCCTGAAGCTTTCTTT
few | TRBJ2-7 | TRBV6-1 | TRBD1 | CASRPQTGYVFYEQYF | TGTGCCAGCCGCCCCCAGACAGGGTACGTTTTCTACGAGCAGTACTTC
NA | TRBJ1-2 | TRBV12-3/TRBV12-4 | TRBD1 | CASGGTGRSYGYTF | TGTGCCAGCGGGGGGACAGGGCGGAGCTATGGCTACACCTTC
few | TRBJ2-3 | TRBV20-1 | TRBD2 | CSAPRVAGGGTDTQYF | TGCAGTGCTCCGCGGGTAGCGGGGGGAGGTACAGATACGCAGTATTTT
NA | TRBJ2-5 | TRBV7-3 | NA | CASSLSGGANRATQYF | TGTGCCAGCAGCTTATCGGGGGGCGCCAATAGGGCGACCCAGTACTTC
few | TRBJ2-1 | TRBV15 | NA | CATSRVRAGSSYNEQFF | TGTGCCACCAGCAGAGTGAGGGCGGGGAGCTCCTACAATGAGCAGTTCTTC
few | TRBJ1-4 | TRBV4-3 | NA | CASSQDHRGGRGEKLFF | TGCGCCAGCAGCCAAGATCATCGGGGGGGACGAGGTGAAAAACTGTTTTTT
NA | TRBJ1-1 | TRBV28 | TRBD1 | CASRRQGARMKTEAFF | TGTGCCAGCAGGAGACAGGGGGCGAGGATGAAAACTGAAGCTTTCTTT
NA | TRBJ2-1 | TRBV28 | NA | CASNRDLYNEQFF | TGTGCCAGCAACCGGGACCTTTACAATGAGCAGTTCTTC
few | TRBJ2-5 | TRBV25-1 | TRBD1 | CASSVTGTGVGQETQYF | TGTGCCAGCAGTGTAACCGGGACAGGGGTCGGACAAGAGACCCAGTACTTC
NA | TRBJ2-3 | TRBV2 | NA | CASGKAGTDTQYF | TGTGCCAGCGGTAAAGCGGGCACAGATACGCAGTATTTT
few | TRBJ1-1 | TRBV10-3 | NA | CAINRGTNTEAFF | TGTGCCATCAACCGGGGAACGAACACTGAAGCTTTCTTT
few | TRBJ2-1 | TRBV4-1 | NA | CASSHRESQFNEQFF | TGCGCCAGCAGCCATAGGGAGAGCCAATTCAATGAGCAGTTCTTC
NA | TRBJ2-7 | TRBV4-1 | NA | CASSQDRPGYYEQYF | TGCGCCAGCAGCCAAGATCGGCCGGGTTACTACGAGCAGTACTTC
NA | TRBJ2-3 | TRBV7-9 | TRBD2 | CASSFWLAGDTDTQYF | TGTGCCAGCAGCTTTTGGCTAGCGGGGGACACAGATACGCAGTATTTT
NA | TRBJ2-4 | TRBV2 | NA | CASRTRSGPLDIQYF | TGTGCCAGCAGGACACGCTCCGGCCCGTTGGACATTCAGTACTTC
NA | TRBJ2-3 | TRBV28 | NA | CASRQGKAADTQYF | TGTGCCAGCAGACAGGGAAAGGCCGCAGATACGCAGTATTTT